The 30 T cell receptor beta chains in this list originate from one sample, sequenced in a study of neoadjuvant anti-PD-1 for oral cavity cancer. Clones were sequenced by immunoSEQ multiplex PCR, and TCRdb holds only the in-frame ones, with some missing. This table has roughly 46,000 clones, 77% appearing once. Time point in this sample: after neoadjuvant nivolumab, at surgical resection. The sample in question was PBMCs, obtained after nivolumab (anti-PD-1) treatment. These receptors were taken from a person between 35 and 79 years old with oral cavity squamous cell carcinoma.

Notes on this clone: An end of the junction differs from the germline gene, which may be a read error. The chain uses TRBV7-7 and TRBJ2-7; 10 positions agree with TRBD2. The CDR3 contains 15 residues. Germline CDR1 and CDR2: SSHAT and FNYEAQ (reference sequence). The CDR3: CASSGPLAGQYEQYF. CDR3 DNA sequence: TGTGCTAGCAGCGGTCCACTAGCGGGGCAGTACGAGCAGTACTTC.

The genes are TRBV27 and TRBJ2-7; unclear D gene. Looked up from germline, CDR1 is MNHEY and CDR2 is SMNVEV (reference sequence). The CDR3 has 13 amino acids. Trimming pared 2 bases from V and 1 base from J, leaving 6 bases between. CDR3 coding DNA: TGTGCCAGCAGTTTACAGTTTTCCTACGAGCAGTACTTC. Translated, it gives CASSLQFSYEQYF.

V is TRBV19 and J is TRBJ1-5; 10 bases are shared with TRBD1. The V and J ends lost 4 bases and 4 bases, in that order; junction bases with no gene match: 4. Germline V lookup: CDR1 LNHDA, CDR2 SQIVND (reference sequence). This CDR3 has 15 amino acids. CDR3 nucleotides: TGTGCCAGTAGTAGGGACAGGGGAATGAATCAGCCCCAGCATTTT. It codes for CASSRDRGMNQPQHF.

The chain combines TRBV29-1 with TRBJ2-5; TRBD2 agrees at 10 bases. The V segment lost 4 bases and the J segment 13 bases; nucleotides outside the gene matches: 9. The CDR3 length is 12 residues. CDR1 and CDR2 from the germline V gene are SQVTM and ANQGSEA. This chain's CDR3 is CSVVRTSGSRYF. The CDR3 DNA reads TGCAGCGTTGTCAGGACTAGCGGATCTAGGTACTTC.

Written as DNA, the CDR3 is TGTGCCAGCAGCAGGACTAGCGGGACCAGTAGGCCAAACAATGAGCAGTTCTTC. Residues: CASSRTSGTSRPNNEQFF. The chain employs TRBV7-2 and TRBJ2-1; TRBD2 agrees at 12 bases. V lost 5 bases, J lost 5 bases, and 13 bases stayed unmatched. Germline loops: CDR1 SGHTA, CDR2 FQGNSA. The CDR3 has 18 residues.

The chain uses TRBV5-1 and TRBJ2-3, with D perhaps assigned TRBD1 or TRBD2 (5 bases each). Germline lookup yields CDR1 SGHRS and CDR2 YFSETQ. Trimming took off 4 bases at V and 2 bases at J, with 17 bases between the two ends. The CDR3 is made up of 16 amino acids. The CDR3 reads CASSTRTSLSTDTQYF. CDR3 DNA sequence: TGCGCCAGCAGCACTAGGACATCTCTATCCACAGATACGCAGTATTTT.

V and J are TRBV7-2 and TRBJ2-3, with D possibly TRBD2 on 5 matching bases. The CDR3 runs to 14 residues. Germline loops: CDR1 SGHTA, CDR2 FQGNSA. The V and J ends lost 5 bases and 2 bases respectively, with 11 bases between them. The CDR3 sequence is CASSVGSSTDTQYF. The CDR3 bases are TGTGCCAGCAGCGTAGGGAGCTCCACAGATACGCAGTATTTT.

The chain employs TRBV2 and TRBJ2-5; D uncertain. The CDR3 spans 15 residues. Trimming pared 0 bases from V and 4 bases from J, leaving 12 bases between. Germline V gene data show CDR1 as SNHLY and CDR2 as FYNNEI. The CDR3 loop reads CASSEAPGAGETQYF. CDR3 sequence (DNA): TGTGCCAGCAGTGAAGCCCCCGGTGCCGGAGAGACCCAGTACTTC.

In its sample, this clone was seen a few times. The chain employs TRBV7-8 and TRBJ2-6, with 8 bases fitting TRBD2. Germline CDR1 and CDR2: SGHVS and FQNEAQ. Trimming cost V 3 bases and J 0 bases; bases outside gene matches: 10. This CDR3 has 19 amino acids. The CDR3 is CASSFRAASGSSGANVLTF. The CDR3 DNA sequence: TGTGCCAGCAGCTTTCGGGCGGCGAGCGGGAGCTCTGGGGCCAACGTCCTGACTTTC.

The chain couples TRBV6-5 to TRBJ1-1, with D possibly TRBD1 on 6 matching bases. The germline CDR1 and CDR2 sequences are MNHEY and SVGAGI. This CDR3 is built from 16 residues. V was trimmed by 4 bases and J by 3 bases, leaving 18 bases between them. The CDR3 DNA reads TGTGCCAGCAGTTCCACCCTCCGGACAGTGGACACTGAAGCTTTCTTT. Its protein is CASSSTLRTVDTEAFF.

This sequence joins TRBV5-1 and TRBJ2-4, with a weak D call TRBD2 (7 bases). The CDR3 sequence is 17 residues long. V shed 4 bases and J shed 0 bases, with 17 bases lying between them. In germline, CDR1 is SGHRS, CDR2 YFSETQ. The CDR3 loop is CASSQAGAGLAKNIQYF. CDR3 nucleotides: TGCGCCAGCAGCCAGGCGGGGGCCGGTCTAGCCAAAAACATTCAGTACTTC.

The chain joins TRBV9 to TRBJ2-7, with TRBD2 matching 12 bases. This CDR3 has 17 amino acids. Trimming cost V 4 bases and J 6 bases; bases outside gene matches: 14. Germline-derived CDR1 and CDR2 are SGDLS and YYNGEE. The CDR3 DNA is TGTGCCAGCAGCCTTGGGGCTAGCGGGGGGGGTAGTCCCGAGCAGTACTTC. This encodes CASSLGASGGGSPEQYF.

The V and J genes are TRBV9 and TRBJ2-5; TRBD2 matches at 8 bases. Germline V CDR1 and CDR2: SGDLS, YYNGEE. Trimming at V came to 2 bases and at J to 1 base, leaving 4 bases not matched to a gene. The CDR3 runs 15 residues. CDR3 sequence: CASSVNRGGQETQYF. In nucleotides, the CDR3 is TGTGCCAGCAGCGTTAACCGGGGGGGCCAAGAGACCCAGTACTTC.

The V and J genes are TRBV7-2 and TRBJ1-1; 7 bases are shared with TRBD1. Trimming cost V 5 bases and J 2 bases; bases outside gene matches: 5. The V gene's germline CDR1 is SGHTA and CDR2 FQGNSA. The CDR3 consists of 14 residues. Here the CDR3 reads CASSRGQLNTEAFF. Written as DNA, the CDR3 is TGTGCCAGCAGCCGGGGACAGCTTAACACTGAAGCTTTCTTT.

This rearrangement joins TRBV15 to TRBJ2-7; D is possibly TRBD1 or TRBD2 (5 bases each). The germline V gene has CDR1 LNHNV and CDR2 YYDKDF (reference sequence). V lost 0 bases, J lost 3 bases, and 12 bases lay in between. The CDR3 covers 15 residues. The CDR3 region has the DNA TGTGCCACCAGCAGAGAAAGAGGGACCTTCTACGAGCAGTACTTC. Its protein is CATSRERGTFYEQYF.

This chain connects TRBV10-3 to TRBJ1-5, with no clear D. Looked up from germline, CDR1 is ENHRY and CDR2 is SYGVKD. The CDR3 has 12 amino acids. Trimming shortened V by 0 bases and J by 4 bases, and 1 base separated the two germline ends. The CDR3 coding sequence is TGTGCCATCAGTGAGTCGAATCAGCCCCAGCATTTT. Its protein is CAISESNQPQHF.

In nucleotides, the CDR3 is TGTGCCATTCACCCGGGCAATGAGCAGTTCTTC. It yields the protein CAIHPGNEQFF. This chain links TRBV6-1 with TRBJ2-1; no clear D gene. The CDR3 totals 11 residues. The germline gives CDR1 MNHNS, CDR2 SASEGT. The V end was cut by 10 bases, the J end by 6 bases, with 10 bases between.

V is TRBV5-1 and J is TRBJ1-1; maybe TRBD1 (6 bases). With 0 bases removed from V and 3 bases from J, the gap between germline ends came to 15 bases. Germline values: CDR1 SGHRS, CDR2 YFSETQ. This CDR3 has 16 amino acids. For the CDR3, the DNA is TGCGCCAGCAGCTTGGGGATTAGGGGGGTTGACACTGAAGCTTTCTTT. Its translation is CASSLGIRGVDTEAFF. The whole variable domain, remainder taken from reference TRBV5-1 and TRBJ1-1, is KAGVTQTPRYLIKTRGQQVTLSCSPISGHRSVSWYQQTPGQGLQFLFEYFSETQRNKGNFPGRFSGRQFSNSRSEMNVSTLELGDSALYLCASSLGIRGVDTEAFFGQGTRLTVV.

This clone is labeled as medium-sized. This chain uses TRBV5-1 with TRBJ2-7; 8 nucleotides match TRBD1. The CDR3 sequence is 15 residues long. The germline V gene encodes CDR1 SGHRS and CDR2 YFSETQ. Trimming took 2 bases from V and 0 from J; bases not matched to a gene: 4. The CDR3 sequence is CASSFITGGSYEQYF. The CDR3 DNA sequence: TGCGCCAGCAGCTTTATTACAGGGGGCTCCTACGAGCAGTACTTC.

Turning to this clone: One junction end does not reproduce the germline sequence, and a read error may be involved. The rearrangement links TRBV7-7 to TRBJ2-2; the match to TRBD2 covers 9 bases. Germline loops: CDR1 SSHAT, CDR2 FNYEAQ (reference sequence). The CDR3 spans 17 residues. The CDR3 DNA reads TGTGCTAGCAGCCCAGATCTAGCGGGAATAGGCACCGGGGAGCTGTTTTTT. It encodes CASSPDLAGIGTGELFF.

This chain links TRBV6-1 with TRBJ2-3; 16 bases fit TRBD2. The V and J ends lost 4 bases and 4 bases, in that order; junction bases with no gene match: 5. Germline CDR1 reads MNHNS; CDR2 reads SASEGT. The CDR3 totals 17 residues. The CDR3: CASSVGLAGGEADTQYF. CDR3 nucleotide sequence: TGTGCCAGCAGTGTGGGACTAGCGGGAGGGGAGGCAGATACGCAGTATTTT.

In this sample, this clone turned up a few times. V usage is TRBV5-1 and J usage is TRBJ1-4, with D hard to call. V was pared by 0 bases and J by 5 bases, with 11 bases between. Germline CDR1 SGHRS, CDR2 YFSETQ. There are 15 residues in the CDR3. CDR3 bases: TGCGCCAGCAGCTTGGGGGCAGCTTTAAATGAAAAACTGTTTTTT. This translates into CASSLGAALNEKLFF.

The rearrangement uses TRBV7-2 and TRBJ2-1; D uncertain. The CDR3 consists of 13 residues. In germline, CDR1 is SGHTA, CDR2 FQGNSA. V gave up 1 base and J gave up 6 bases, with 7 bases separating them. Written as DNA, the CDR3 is TGTGCCAGCAGCTTAGACAGCCGCAATGAGCAGTTCTTC. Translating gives CASSLDSRNEQFF. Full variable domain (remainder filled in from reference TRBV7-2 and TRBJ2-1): GAGVSQSPSNKVTEKGKDVELRCDPISGHTALYWYRQSLGQGLEFLIYFQGNSAPDKSGLPSDRFSAERTGGSVSTLTIQRTQQEDSAVYLCASSLDSRNEQFFGPGTRLTVL.

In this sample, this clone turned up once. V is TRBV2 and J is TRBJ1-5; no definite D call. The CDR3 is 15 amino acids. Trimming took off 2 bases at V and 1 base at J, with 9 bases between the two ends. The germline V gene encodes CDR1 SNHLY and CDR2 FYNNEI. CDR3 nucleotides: TGTGCCAGCAGTGAACTTTCCGGGAGCAATCAGCCCCAGCATTTT. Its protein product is CASSELSGSNQPQHF. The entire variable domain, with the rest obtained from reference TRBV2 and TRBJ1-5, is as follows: EPEVTQTPSHQVTQMGQEVILRCVPISNHLYFYWYRQILGQKVEFLVSFYNNEISEKSEIFDDQFSVERPDGSNFTLKIRSTKLEDSAMYFCASSELSGSNQPQHFGDGTRLSIL.

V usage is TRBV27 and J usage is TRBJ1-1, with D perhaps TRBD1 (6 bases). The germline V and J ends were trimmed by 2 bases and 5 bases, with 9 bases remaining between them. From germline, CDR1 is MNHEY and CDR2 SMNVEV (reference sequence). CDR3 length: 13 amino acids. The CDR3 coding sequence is TGTGCCAGCAGTTTAAGGGGGGCGACTGAAGCTTTCTTT. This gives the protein CASSLRGATEAFF.

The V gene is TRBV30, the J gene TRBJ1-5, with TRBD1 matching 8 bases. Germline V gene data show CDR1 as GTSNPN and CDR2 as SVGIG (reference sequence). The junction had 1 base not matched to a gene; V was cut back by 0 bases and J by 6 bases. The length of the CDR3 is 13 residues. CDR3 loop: CAWSVQGGQPQHF. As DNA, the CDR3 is TGTGCCTGGAGTGTACAGGGGGGTCAGCCCCAGCATTTT. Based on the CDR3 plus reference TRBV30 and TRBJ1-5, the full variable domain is SQTIHQWPATLVQPVGSPLSLECTVEGTSNPNLYWYRQAAGRGLQLLFYSVGIGQISSEVPQNLSASRPQDRQFILSSKKLLLSDSGFYLCAWSVQGGQPQHFGDGTRLSIL.

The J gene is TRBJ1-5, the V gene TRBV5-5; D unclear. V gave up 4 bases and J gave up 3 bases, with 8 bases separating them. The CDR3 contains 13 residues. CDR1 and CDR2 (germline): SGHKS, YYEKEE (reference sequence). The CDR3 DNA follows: TGTGCCAGCAGCCAGGACCCCAATCAGCCCCAGCATTTT. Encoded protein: CASSQDPNQPQHF.

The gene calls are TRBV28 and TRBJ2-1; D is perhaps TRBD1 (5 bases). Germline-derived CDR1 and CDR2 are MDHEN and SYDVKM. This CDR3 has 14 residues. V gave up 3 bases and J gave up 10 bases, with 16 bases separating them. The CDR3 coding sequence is TGTGCCAGCAGTTTTACCCGCGGCCCAGGGGAGCAGTTCTTC. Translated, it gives CASSFTRGPGEQFF.

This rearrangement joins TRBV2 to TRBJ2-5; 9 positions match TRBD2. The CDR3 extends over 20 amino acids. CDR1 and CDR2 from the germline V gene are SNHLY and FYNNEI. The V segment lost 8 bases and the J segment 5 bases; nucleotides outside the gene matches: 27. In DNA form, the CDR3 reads TGTGCCAGCCGGTCAGTTGTTTGGCTTAGCGGGGGTGTTGCGGACGAGACCCAGTACTTC. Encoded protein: CASRSVVWLSGGVADETQYF.

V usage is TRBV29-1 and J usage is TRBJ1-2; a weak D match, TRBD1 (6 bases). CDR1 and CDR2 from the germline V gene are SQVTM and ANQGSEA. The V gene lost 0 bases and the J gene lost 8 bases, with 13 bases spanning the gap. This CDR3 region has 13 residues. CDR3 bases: TGCAGCGTTGAAGATCGTACAGGGACCGGCTACACCTTC. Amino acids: CSVEDRTGTGYTF.